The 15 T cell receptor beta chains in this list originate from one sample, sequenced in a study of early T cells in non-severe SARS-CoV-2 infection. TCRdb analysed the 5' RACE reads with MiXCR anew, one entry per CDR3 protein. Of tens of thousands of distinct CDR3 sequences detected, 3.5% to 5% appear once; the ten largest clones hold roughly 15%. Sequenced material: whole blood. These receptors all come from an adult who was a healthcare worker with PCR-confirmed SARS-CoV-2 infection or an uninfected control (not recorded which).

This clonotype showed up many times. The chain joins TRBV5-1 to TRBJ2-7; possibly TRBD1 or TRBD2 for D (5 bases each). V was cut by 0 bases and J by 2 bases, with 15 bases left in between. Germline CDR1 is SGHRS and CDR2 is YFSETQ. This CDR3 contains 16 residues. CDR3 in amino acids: CASSLVLGTETYEQYF. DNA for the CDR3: TGCGCCAGCAGCTTGGTTCTAGGGACGGAAACCTACGAGCAGTACTTC.

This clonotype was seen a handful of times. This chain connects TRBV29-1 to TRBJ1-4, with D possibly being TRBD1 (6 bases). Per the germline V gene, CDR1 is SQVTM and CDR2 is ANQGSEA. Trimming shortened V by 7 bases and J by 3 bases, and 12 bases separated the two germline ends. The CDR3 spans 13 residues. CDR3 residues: CSGGTPPNEKLFF. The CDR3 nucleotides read TGCAGCGGTGGGACACCGCCTAATGAAAAACTGTTTTTT.

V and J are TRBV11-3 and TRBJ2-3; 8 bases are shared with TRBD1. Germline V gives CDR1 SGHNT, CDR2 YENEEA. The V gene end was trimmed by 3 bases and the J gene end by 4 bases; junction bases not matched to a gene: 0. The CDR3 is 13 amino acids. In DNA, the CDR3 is TGTGCCAGCAGCTTGGGACAGGCAGATACGCAGTATTTT. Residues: CASSLGQADTQYF. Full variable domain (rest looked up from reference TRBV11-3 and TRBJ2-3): EAGVVQSPRYKIIEKKQPVAFWCNPISGHNTLYWYLQNLGQGPELLIRYENEEAVDDSQLPKDRFSAERLKGVDSTLKIQPAELGDSAVYLCASSLGQADTQYFGPGTRLTVL.

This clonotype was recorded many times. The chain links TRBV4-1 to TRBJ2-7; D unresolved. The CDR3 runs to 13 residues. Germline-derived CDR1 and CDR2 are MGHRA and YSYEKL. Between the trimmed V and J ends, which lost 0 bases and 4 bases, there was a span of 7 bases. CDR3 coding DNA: TGCGCCAGCAGCCAAGATCTGGGGTACGAGCAGTACTTC. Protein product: CASSQDLGYEQYF.

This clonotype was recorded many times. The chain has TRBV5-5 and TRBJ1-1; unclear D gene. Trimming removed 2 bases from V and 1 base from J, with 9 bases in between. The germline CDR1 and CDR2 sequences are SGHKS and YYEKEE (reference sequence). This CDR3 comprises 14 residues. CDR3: CASSFGRTNTEAFF. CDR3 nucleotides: TGTGCCAGCAGCTTTGGACGGACGAACACTGAAGCTTTCTTT.

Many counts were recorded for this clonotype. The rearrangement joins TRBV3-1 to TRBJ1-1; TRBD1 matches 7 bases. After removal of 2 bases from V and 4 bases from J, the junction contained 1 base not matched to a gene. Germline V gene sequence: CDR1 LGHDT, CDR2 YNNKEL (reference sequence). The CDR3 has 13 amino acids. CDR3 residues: CASSQTGATEAFF. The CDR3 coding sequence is TGTGCCAGCAGCCAAACAGGGGCCACTGAAGCTTTCTTT.

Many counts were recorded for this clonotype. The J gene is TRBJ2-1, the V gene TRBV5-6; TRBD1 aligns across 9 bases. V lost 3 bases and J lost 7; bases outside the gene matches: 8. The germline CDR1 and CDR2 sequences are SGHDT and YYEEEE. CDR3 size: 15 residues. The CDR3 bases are TGTGCCAGCAGCTCGACCGGGACAGGGAGGAATGAGCAGTTCTTC. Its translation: CASSSTGTGRNEQFF.

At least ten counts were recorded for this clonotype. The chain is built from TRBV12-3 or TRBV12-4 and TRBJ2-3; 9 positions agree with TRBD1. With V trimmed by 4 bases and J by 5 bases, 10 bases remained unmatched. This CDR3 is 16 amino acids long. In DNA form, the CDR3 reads TGTGCCAGCAGTTCAAGTCTGGACAGGGGAGGAGATACGCAGTATTTT. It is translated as CASSSSLDRGGDTQYF.

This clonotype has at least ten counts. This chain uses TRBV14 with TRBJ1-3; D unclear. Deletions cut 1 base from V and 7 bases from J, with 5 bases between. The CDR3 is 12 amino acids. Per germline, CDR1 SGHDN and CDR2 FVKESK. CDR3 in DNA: TGTGCCAGCAGCCAAGTTTCGAACACCATATATTTT. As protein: CASSQVSNTIYF.

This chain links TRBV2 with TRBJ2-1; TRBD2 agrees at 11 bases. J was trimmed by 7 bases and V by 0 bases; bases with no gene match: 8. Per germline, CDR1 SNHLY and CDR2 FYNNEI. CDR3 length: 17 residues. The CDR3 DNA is TGTGCCAGCAGTGAAGCGCTTCCGCTAGCGGGGGGTAATGAGCAGTTCTTC. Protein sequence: CASSEALPLAGGNEQFF.

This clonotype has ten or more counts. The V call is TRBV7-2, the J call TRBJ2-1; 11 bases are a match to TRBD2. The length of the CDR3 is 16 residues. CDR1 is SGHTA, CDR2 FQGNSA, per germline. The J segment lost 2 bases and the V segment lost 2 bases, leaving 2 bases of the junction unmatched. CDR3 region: CASSLLAGGTYNEQFF. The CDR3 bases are TGTGCCAGCAGCTTACTAGCGGGAGGTACCTACAATGAGCAGTTCTTC.

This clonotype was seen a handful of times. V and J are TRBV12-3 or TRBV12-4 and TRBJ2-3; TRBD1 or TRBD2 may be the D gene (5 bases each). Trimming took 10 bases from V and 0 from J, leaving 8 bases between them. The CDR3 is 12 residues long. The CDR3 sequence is CATRDSTDTQYF. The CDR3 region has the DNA TGTGCCACCAGGGACAGCACAGATACGCAGTATTTT.

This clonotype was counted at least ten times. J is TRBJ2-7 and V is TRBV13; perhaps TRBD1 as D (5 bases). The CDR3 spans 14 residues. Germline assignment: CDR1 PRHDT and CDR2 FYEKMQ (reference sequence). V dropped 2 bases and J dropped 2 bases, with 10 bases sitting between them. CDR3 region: CASSLHPGTYEQYF. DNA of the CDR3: TGTGCCAGCAGCTTACACCCAGGGACCTACGAGCAGTACTTC. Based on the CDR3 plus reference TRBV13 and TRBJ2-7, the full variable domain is AAGVIQSPRHLIKEKRETATLKCYPIPRHDTVYWYQQGPGQDPQFLISFYEKMQSDKGSIPDRFSAQQFSDYHSELNMSSLELGDSALYFCASSLHPGTYEQYFGPGTRLTVT.

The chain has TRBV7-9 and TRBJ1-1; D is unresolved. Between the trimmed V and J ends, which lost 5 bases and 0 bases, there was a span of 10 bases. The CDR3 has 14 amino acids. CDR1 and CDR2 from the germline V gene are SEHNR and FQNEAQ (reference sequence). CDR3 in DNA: TGTGCCAGCAGCCCCGGAAACATGAACACTGAAGCTTTCTTT. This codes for CASSPGNMNTEAFF. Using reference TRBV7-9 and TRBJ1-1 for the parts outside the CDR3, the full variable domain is DTGVSQNPRHKITKRGQNVTFRCDPISEHNRLYWYRQTLGQGPEFLTYFQNEAQLEKSRLLSDRFSAERPKGSFSTLEIQRTEQGDSAMYLCASSPGNMNTEAFFGQGTRLTVV.

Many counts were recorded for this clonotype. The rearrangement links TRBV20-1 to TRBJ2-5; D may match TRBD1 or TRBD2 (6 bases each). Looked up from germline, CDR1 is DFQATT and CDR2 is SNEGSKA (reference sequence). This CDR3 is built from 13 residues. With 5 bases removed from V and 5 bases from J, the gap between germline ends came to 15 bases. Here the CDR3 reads CSAAPQGRETQYF. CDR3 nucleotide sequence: TGCAGTGCTGCCCCGCAGGGGAGGGAGACCCAGTACTTC.